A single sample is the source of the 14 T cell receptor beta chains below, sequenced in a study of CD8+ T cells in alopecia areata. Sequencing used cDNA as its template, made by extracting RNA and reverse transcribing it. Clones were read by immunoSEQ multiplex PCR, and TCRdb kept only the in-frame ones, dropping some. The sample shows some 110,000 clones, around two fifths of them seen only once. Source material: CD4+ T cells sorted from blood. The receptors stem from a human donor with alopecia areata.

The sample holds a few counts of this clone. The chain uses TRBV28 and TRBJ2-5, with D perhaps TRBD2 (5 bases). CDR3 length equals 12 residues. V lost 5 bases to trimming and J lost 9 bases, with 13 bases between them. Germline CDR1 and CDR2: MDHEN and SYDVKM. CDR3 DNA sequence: TGTGCCAGCAGTCCGGCAATGCGGGCCCAGTACTTC. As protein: CASSPAMRAQYF. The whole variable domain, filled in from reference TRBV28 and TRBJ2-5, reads DVKVTQSSRYLVKRTGEKVFLECVQDMDHENMFWYRQDPGLGLRLIYFSYDVKMKEKGDIPEGYSVSREKKERFSLILESASTNQTSMYLCASSPAMRAQYFGPGTRLLVL.

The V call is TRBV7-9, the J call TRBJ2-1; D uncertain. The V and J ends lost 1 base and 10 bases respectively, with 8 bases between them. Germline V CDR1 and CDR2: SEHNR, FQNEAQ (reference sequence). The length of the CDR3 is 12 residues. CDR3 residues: CASSLESTEQFF. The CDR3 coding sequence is TGTGCCAGCAGCTTAGAGTCGACAGAGCAGTTCTTC.

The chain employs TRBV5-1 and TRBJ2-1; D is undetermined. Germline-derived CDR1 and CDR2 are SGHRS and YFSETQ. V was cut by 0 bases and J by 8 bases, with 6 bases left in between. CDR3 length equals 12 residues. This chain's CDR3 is CASSLGFDEQFF. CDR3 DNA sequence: TGCGCCAGCAGCTTGGGGTTCGATGAGCAGTTCTTC.

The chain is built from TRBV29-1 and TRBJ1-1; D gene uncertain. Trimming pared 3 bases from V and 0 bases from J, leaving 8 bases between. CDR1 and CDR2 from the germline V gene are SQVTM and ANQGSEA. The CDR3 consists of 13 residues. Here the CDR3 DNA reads TGCAGCGTTGAGGGGTTAATGAACACTGAAGCTTTCTTT. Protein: CSVEGLMNTEAFF.

The DNA of the CDR3 is TGTGCCAGCTCAGCACAGGGAGTCCAAAATGAGCAGTTCTTC. Protein sequence: CASSAQGVQNEQFF. The chain has TRBV18 and TRBJ2-1, with a tentative D call TRBD1 (6 bases). Germline CDR1 and CDR2: KGHSH and LQKENI. V was cut by 5 bases and J by 7 bases, with 15 bases left in between. CDR3 length: 14 residues.

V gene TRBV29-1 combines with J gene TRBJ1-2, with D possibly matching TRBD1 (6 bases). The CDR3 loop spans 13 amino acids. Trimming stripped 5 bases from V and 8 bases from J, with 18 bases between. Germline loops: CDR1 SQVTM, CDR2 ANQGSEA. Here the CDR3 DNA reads TGCAGCGTTCGAACAGGGCCCGGGGGGGGCTACACCTTC. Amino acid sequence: CSVRTGPGGGYTF.

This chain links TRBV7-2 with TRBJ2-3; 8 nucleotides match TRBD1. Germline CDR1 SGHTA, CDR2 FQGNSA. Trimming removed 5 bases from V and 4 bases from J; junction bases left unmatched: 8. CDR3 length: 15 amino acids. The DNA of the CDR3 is TGTGCCAGCAGCAAGTGGCAGGGGGCGGCAGATACGCAGTATTTT. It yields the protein CASSKWQGAADTQYF. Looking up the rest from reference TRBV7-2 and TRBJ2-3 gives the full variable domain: GAGVSQSPSNKVTEKGKDVELRCDPISGHTALYWYRQSLGQGLEFLIYFQGNSAPDKSGLPSDRFSAERTGGSVSTLTIQRTQQEDSAVYLCASSKWQGAADTQYFGPGTRLTVL.

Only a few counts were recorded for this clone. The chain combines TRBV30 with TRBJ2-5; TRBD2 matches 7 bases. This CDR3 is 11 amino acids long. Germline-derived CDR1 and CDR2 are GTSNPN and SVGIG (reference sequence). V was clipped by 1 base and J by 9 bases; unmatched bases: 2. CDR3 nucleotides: TGTGCCTGGAGTGCGGGGGGTGCCCAGTACTTC. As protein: CAWSAGGAQYF.

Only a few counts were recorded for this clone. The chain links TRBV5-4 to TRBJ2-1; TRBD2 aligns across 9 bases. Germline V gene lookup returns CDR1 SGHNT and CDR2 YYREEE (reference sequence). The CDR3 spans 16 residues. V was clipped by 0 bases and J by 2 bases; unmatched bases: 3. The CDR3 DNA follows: TGTGCCAGCAGCTTGGGGGGCGGGAGGGCCTACAATGAGCAGTTCTTC. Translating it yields CASSLGGGRAYNEQFF.

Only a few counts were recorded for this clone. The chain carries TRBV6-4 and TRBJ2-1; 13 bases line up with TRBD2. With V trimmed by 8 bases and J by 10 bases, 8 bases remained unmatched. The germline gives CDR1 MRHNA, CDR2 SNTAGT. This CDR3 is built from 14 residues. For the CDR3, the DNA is TGTGCCAGCGCTGGACTAGCGGGAGCAGGCGAGCAGTTCTTC. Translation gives CASAGLAGAGEQFF.

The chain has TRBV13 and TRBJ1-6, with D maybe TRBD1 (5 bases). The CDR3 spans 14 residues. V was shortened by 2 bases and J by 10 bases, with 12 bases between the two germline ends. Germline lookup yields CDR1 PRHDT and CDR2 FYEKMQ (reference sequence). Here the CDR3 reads CASSLSGGGSPLHF. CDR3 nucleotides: TGTGCCAGCAGCTTATCCGGGGGTGGGTCACCCCTCCACTTT.

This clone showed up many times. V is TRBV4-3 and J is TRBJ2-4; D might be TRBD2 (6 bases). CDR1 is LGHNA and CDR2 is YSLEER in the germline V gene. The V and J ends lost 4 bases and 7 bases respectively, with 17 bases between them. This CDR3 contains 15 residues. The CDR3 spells CASSPEADYRNIQYF. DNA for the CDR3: TGCGCCAGCAGCCCGGAGGCGGACTATAGGAACATTCAGTACTTC.

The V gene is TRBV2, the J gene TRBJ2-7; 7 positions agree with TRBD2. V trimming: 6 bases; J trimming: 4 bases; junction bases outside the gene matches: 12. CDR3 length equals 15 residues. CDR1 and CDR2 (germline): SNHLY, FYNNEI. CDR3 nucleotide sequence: TGTGCCAGCAGCCCTCGGACTAGTCTAGGATACGAGCAGTACTTC. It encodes CASSPRTSLGYEQYF.

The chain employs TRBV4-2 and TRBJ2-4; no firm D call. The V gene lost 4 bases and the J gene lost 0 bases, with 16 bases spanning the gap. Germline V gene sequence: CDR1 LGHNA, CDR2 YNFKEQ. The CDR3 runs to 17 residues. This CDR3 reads CASSPGIGPLAKNIQYF. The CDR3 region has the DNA TGTGCCAGCAGCCCAGGAATAGGCCCCCTAGCCAAAAACATTCAGTACTTC.